This T cell receptor (beta chain) was captured in a study of T-cell reconstitution after alpha-beta-depleted transplantation in children. Regarding the study as a whole: For some patients, TCRbeta diversity was high at day 60 because of recipient T cells and thymic progenitors that survived. About two months after transplant, alpha-beta T cells reportedly came from several hundred expanded graft clones. T-cell numbers and diversity, one year after transplant, stemmed largely from T cells that were newly produced.

Unique molecular identifiers were incorporated during preparation of the TCRbeta library. MiXCR, run by TCRdb on the PCR reads, gives a single entry per CDR3 protein. The table records about 200,000 distinct CDR3 sequences, approximately 17% of them present only once. V dropped 0 bases and J dropped 6 bases, with 10 bases sitting between them. Germline V CDR1 and CDR2: SGHRS, YFSETQ. The CDR3 spans 13 residues. A word on this clonotype: Its antigen is not known.

The receptor was derived from a male patient aged 2-9 years who had a stem cell transplant for acute lymphoblastic leukemia, so the T cells may come from the graft donor. The input for sequencing was PBMCs, mostly from graft donor cells, taken 360 days after TCRalphabeta/CD19-depleted stem cell transplant. V and J are TRBV5-1 and TRBJ2-7, with D unclear. The CDR3 sequence: CASSLAASGEQYF. Here the CDR3 DNA reads TGCGCCAGCAGCTTGGCCGCAAGTGGCGAGCAGTACTTC.